The text below deals with one T cell receptor beta chain. A second PCR of 7 to 11 cycles used a sample-barcoded 5' primer and a J-beta primer mix. A single record per CDR3 protein comes from TCRdb applying MiXCR to the 5' RACE reads. The sample consists of about 800,000 distinct CDR3 sequences, 20% to 30% of them appearing once. The sample comes from a study of blood T cells in healthy people across ages. The same sample was also studied in work on T cells of mothers and their children.

The sequenced sample consisted of blood. The sequence was obtained from a boy younger than 18 in good health.

For the CDR3, the DNA is TGTGCCAGCAGCTACCTAGCGGGAGCGCTCCAAGAGACCCAGTACTTC. This codes for CASSYLAGALQETQYF. The chain couples TRBV5-6 to TRBJ2-5, with 10 bases identical to TRBD2. CDR1 SGHDT and CDR2 YYEEEE come from the germline V gene. Trimming took 3 bases from V and 1 from J; bases not matched to a gene: 6. This CDR3 is 16 amino acids long.